These T cell receptor beta chains were read from a single sample in a study of cytomegalovirus exposure and HLA in healthy donors. Profiling relied on immunoSEQ multiplex PCR, and the TCRdb table lists in-frame clones only, not all of them. There are over 100,000 clones in the sample; 76% occur only once, and under 2% lies in the top ten. Sequencing used PBMCs. All receptors come from a female donor in good health and CMV-seropositive. Each CDR3 is given with its conserved first and last residue. Each record gives: D gene, V gene, J gene, clone size, CDR3 DNA, CDR3 protein. A D gene is named only where the DNA matches it firmly. The size entry is marked missing in some rows and otherwise reads once, few, many or a size class.

D: TRBD1; V: TRBV5-4; J: TRBJ1-4; size: .; DNA: TGTGCCAGCAGCGACTGGATGGGACAGGGCTTAAATGAAAAACTGTTTTTT; CDR3: CASSDWMGQGLNEKLFF
D: TRBD1; V: TRBV7-8; J: TRBJ1-5; size: .; DNA: TGTGCCAGCAGCTTTTCTCCCCGGCGACAGGGGAAGCTCAATCAGCCCCAGCATTTT; CDR3: CASSFSPRRQGKLNQPQHF
D: TRBD2; V: TRBV4-1; J: TRBJ2-7; size: .; DNA: TGCGCCAGCAGCCAAGGACTAGCGGGAGTTTCCTACGAGCAGTACTTC; CDR3: CASSQGLAGVSYEQYF
D: .; V: TRBV18; J: TRBJ2-5; size: .; DNA: TGTGCCAGCTCACCACAGGATAACAGGGTTGGAGAGACCCAGTACTTC; CDR3: CASSPQDNRVGETQYF
D: .; V: TRBV2; J: TRBJ2-7; size: .; DNA: TGTGCCAGCAGTTTGAGGGGGCGGGATATACCCGAGCAGTACTTC; CDR3: CASSLRGRDIPEQYF
D: .; V: TRBV29-1; J: TRBJ1-4; size: .; DNA: TGCAGCGTGGGGGGTCGGGCTGAAAAACTGTTTTTT; CDR3: CSVGGRAEKLFF
D: TRBD2; V: TRBV5-4; J: TRBJ2-3; size: .; DNA: TGTGCCAGCAGCCCGGGACTAGCGGGGGATTCAGATACGCAGTATTTT; CDR3: CASSPGLAGDSDTQYF
D: .; V: TRBV6-6; J: TRBJ2-3; size: few; DNA: TGTGCCAGCAGTTACGATAGTACGGCAGATACGCAGTATTTT; CDR3: CASSYDSTADTQYF
D: .; V: TRBV6-5; J: TRBJ1-5; size: .; DNA: TGTGCCAGCAGGAGTAGCAATCAGCCCCAGCATTTT; CDR3: CASRSSNQPQHF
D: TRBD2; V: TRBV10-3; J: TRBJ2-1; size: .; DNA: TGTGCCATCATGACTAGCGGGGGGGACAATGAGCAGTTCTTC; CDR3: CAIMTSGGDNEQFF
D: .; V: TRBV21-1; J: TRBJ2-7; size: .; DNA: TGTGCCAGCAGCAAAGTCGGGAGGGCCGGCTACGAGCAGTACTTC; CDR3: CASSKVGRAGYEQYF
D: TRBD2; V: TRBV5-1; J: TRBJ2-3; size: .; DNA: TGCGCCAGCAGCTTGGTCGCGGGAGCGGATACGCAGTATTTT; CDR3: CASSLVAGADTQYF
D: .; V: TRBV6-5; J: TRBJ2-1; size: .; DNA: TGTGCCAGCAGGGTGCGGATAAGCTCCTACAATGAGCAGTTCTTC; CDR3: CASRVRISSYNEQFF
D: TRBD1; V: TRBV7-8; J: TRBJ2-1; size: once; DNA: TGTGCCAGCAGCTACCGGGACAGCTTCAATGAGCAGTTCTTC; CDR3: CASSYRDSFNEQFF
D: .; V: TRBV19; J: TRBJ2-7; size: .; DNA: TGTGCCAGTAGTTCTCGAGGACCACCAGCGGTTTACGAGCAGTACTTC; CDR3: CASSSRGPPAVYEQYF
D: TRBD1; V: TRBV18; J: TRBJ1-1; size: .; DNA: TGTGCCAGCTCACCGGGGACAGCCAACACTGAAGCTTTCTTT; CDR3: CASSPGTANTEAFF
D: TRBD1; V: TRBV28; J: TRBJ1-5; size: .; DNA: TGTGCCAGCATCGGGACAGGGGACAATCAGCCCCAGCATTTT; CDR3: CASIGTGDNQPQHF
D: .; V: TRBV6-1; J: TRBJ1-3; size: .; DNA: TGTGCCAGCAGTGTTGATCGAAGCCCTGGAAACACCATATATTTT; CDR3: CASSVDRSPGNTIYF
D: TRBD1; V: TRBV6-5; J: TRBJ1-2; size: .; DNA: TGTGCCAGCAGTCACGCCGGGACAGATGTCTCTGGCTACACCTTC; CDR3: CASSHAGTDVSGYTF
D: TRBD2; V: TRBV14; J: TRBJ2-3; size: .; DNA: TGTGCCAGCAGCCAAGCGTTGGGAGGGATCTCCACAGATACGCAGTATTTT; CDR3: CASSQALGGISTDTQYF
D: TRBD2; V: TRBV6-6; J: TRBJ2-7; size: few; DNA: TGTGCCAGCAGCGGGGGGGGAGGGCTGAGCTCCTACGAGCAGTACTTC; CDR3: CASSGGGGLSSYEQYF
D: .; V: TRBV13; J: TRBJ2-1; size: .; DNA: TGTGCCAGCAGCTCTATACGGGGAGGCTACAATGAGCAGTTCTTC; CDR3: CASSSIRGGYNEQFF